Listed below are T cell receptor beta chains from one sample, sequenced in a study of T cell changes during pregnancy in multiple sclerosis. Sequenced by immunoSEQ multiplex PCR; TCRdb stores in-frame clones only, minus some. The sample has approximately 93,000 clones; under 95% are singletons. This specimen consisted of peripheral blood, obtained before pregnancy. These receptors originate from a female donor with multiple sclerosis, enrolled in a pregnancy study. The CDR3 runs from the conserved cysteine through the conserved F or W. Each record gives: V gene, clone size, CDR3 length, J gene, D gene, CDR3 protein, CDR3 DNA. A D gene is named only where the DNA matches it firmly. The size field is filled for only some rows; it gives once, few, many or a size class.

>TRBV5-8|-|17|TRBJ2-6|TRBD2
CASSFDVAGAGANVLTF
TGTGCCAGCAGCTTCGACGTAGCGGGAGCTGGGGCCAACGTCCTGACTTTC
>TRBV2|-|15|TRBJ2-7|TRBD1
CASSEPGQGSYEQYF
TGTGCCAGCAGTGAGCCGGGACAGGGATCCTACGAGCAGTACTTC
>TRBV27|-|14|TRBJ2-6|-
CASSLGSGANVLTF
TGTGCCAGCAGTCTAGGTTCTGGGGCCAACGTCCTGACTTTC
>TRBV30|-|15|TRBJ1-1|-
CAWSVPWSGNTEAFF
TGTGCCTGGAGTGTACCCTGGAGTGGGAACACTGAAGCTTTCTTT
>TRBV4-3|-|13|TRBJ1-5|-
CASSQATRQPQHF
TGCGCCAGCAGCCAAGCCACGAGGCAGCCCCAGCATTTT
>TRBV5-1|-|14|TRBJ2-5|TRBD1
CASSPGQGQETQYF
TGCGCCAGCAGCCCCGGACAGGGCCAAGAGACCCAGTACTTC
>TRBV9|-|17|TRBJ1-4|-
CASSGGGQSTANEKLFF
TGTGCCAGCAGCGGAGGCGGACAGAGCACCGCTAATGAAAAACTGTTTTTT
>TRBV7-3|-|12|TRBJ2-1|-
CASSSLGNEQFF
TGTGCCAGCAGCTCTCTCGGGAATGAGCAGTTCTTC
>TRBV5-1|once|14|TRBJ1-1|TRBD1
CASSLQGAKSEAFF
TGCGCCAGCAGCTTGCAGGGGGCCAAATCTGAAGCTTTCTTT
>TRBV6-1|-|13|TRBJ2-3|-
CAAGQRSTDTQYF
TGTGCAGCGGGACAACGTAGCACAGATACGCAGTATTTT
>TRBV7-2|-|16|TRBJ1-3|-
CASSTPPAAVGNTIYF
TGTGCCAGCAGCACCCCCCCAGCGGCAGTCGGAAACACCATATATTTT
>TRBV5-1|-|14|TRBJ1-1|-
CASSWTGGMTEAFF
TGCGCCAGCAGCTGGACGGGAGGGATGACTGAAGCTTTCTTT
>TRBV2|-|14|TRBJ2-7|-
CASVLEQNSYEQYF
TGTGCCAGCGTGTTGGAGCAGAACTCCTACGAGCAGTACTTC
>TRBV7-8|-|12|TRBJ1-2|-
CASTDWNYGYTF
TGTGCCAGCACGGACTGGAACTATGGCTACACCTTC
>TRBV12-5|-|18|TRBJ1-2|-
CASGLTPRAGAIYYGYTF
TGTGCTAGTGGTTTGACCCCTCGGGCGGGGGCCATATACTATGGCTACACCTTC
>TRBV5-1|once|14|TRBJ2-7|TRBD2
CASSPSGASYEQYF
TGCGCCAGCAGCCCCAGCGGGGCCTCCTACGAGCAGTACTTC
>TRBV7-3|-|14|TRBJ2-1|TRBD2
CASSSRGGRNEQFF
TGTGCCAGCAGCTCGCGGGGGGGCCGCAATGAGCAGTTCTTC
>TRBV19|once|15|TRBJ2-3|TRBD1
CASSGTAVVADTQYF
TGTGCCAGCTCCGGGACAGCGGTTGTCGCAGATACGCAGTATTTT
>TRBV10-3|few|16|TRBJ1-5|TRBD1
CAISEEGTGLNQPQHF
TGTGCCATCAGTGAGGAGGGGACAGGCCTCAATCAGCCCCAGCATTTT
>TRBV9|-|14|TRBJ1-1|-
CASSVVPGDTEAFF
TGTGCCAGCAGCGTAGTGCCAGGGGACACTGAAGCTTTCTTT
>TRBV19|-|14|TRBJ1-2|-
CASSIRSGVGGYTF
TGTGCCAGTAGTATACGGTCAGGGGTCGGTGGCTACACCTTC
>TRBV5-1|-|15|TRBJ1-1|TRBD1
CASSLIGQGSTEAFF
TGCGCCAGCAGCTTGATTGGACAGGGGTCCACTGAAGCTTTCTTT
>TRBV18|-|15|TRBJ1-1|-
CASSPRRAGAPEAFF
TGTGCCAGCTCACCAAGGAGGGCCGGGGCCCCTGAAGCTTTCTTT
>TRBV7-6|-|17|TRBJ2-3|TRBD2
CASSLKLAGVQRDTQYF
TGTGCCAGCAGCTTAAAGCTAGCGGGAGTGCAGAGGGATACGCAGTATTTT
>TRBV19|-|14|TRBJ2-3|-
CASSPREGADTQYF
TGTGCCAGTAGTCCCAGGGAAGGGGCAGATACGCAGTATTTT
>TRBV25-1|-|14|TRBJ2-7|TRBD2
CASSVLAGGGEQYF
TGTGCCAGCAGCGTACTAGCGGGAGGAGGCGAGCAGTACTTC
>TRBV30|once|18|TRBJ2-1|TRBD2
CAWSPPGVAGGVWYEQFF
TGTGCCTGGAGTCCGCCCGGGGTAGCGGGAGGGGTGTGGTATGAGCAGTTCTTC
>TRBV29-1|-|12|TRBJ2-1|TRBD1
CSVGTGGNEQFF
TGCAGCGTGGGAACAGGGGGCAATGAGCAGTTCTTC
>TRBV14|-|16|TRBJ2-5|-
CASSQELGGLGETQYF
TGTGCCAGCAGCCAAGAACTCGGGGGATTAGGAGAGACCCAGTACTTC
>TRBV28|-|15|TRBJ2-7|-
CASTPTREGSYEQYF
TGTGCCAGCACCCCGACCAGGGAAGGCTCCTACGAGCAGTACTTC
>TRBV2|-|14|TRBJ1-2|-
CASSVRFPNYGYTF
TGTGCCAGCAGTGTCCGGTTCCCTAACTATGGCTACACCTTC
>TRBV27|-|12|TRBJ2-5|TRBD1
CASTDRGETQYF
TGTGCCAGCACCGACAGGGGGGAGACCCAGTACTTC
>TRBV15|-|13|TRBJ2-1|TRBD1
CATSSDRVNEQFF
TGTGCCACCAGCAGCGACAGGGTTAATGAGCAGTTCTTC
>TRBV5-1|few|14|TRBJ1-3|TRBD1
CASRPPGTGNTIYF
TGCGCCAGCAGACCTCCCGGGACAGGGAACACCATATATTTT
>TRBV7-3|once|15|TRBJ2-7|TRBD2
CASSSGTSGSYEQYF
TGTGCCAGCAGCTCCGGGACTAGCGGCTCCTACGAGCAGTACTTC
>TRBV29-1|-|15|TRBJ2-7|-
CSVEDPASAYYEQYF
TGCAGCGTTGAAGATCCTGCTAGTGCTTACTACGAGCAGTACTTC
>TRBV19|few|17|TRBJ1-1|TRBD1
CASSPRWTGAAEAEAFF
TGTGCCAGTAGTCCCCGATGGACAGGGGCCGCCGAGGCTGAAGCTTTCTTT
>TRBV7-9|-|16|TRBJ2-3|TRBD1
CASSLGGQGVSDTQYF
TGTGCCAGCAGCTTAGGGGGACAGGGTGTTTCAGATACGCAGTATTTT
>TRBV6-5|-|13|TRBJ1-1|-
CASRIAYRTEAFF
TGTGCCAGCAGGATAGCCTACAGGACTGAAGCTTTCTTT
>TRBV6-1|-|12|TRBJ1-1|-
CAGRTANTEAFF
TGTGCCGGAAGGACTGCGAACACTGAAGCTTTCTTT
>TRBV6-6|-|16|TRBJ2-2|TRBD2
CASSLSGGTVTGELFF
TGTGCCAGCAGTTTAAGCGGGGGGACGGTCACCGGGGAGCTGTTTTTT
>TRBV29-1|once|15|TRBJ2-7|-
CSALLESQPYYEQYF
TGCAGCGCGCTACTAGAGTCCCAACCTTACTACGAGCAGTACTTC
>TRBV10-3|once|15|TRBJ2-3|TRBD2
CAIRTSGRAGDTQYF
TGTGCCATCAGGACTAGCGGGAGGGCAGGAGATACGCAGTATTTT
>TRBV7-9|-|14|TRBJ1-5|TRBD1
CASSPGQGGQPQHF
TGTGCCAGCAGCCCCGGACAGGGAGGTCAGCCCCAGCATTTT
>TRBV18|-|13|TRBJ1-1|-
CASSPAENTEAFF
TGTGCCAGCTCACCGGCTGAGAACACTGAAGCTTTCTTT
>TRBV9|once|15|TRBJ2-4|TRBD2
CASSVAGGPQNIQYF
TGTGCCAGCAGCGTAGCGGGAGGACCTCAAAACATTCAGTACTTC
>TRBV4-2|-|15|TRBJ2-5|-
CASSRFEQPKETQYF
TGTGCCAGCAGCCGATTTGAACAGCCTAAAGAGACCCAGTACTTC
>TRBV19|-|13|TRBJ2-7|-
CASRPKGGYEQYF
TGTGCCAGTCGCCCCAAAGGGGGATACGAGCAGTACTTC
>TRBV21-1|-|14|TRBJ1-4|-
CASSEGARSEKLFF
TGTGCCAGCAGCGAAGGGGCCCGTAGTGAAAAACTGTTTTTT
>TRBV7-9|-|14|TRBJ2-5|-
CASSPGSTRETQYF
TGTGCCAGCAGCCCCGGGTCCACTCGGGAGACCCAGTACTTC
>TRBV9|-|16|TRBJ1-3|-
CASSGEGLNSGNTIYF
TGTGCCAGCAGCGGAGAGGGACTGAACTCTGGAAACACCATATATTTT
>TRBV28|-|15|TRBJ2-4|-
CASSATGVAKNIQYF
TGTGCCAGCAGTGCTACAGGAGTAGCCAAAAACATTCAGTACTTC
>TRBV27|once|14|TRBJ1-2|TRBD1
CASSPAGGGRGYTF
TGTGCCAGCAGTCCGGCAGGAGGGGGCAGGGGCTACACCTTC
>TRBV30|-|13|TRBJ2-4|-
CAWSVGPRNIQYF
TGTGCCTGGAGCGTGGGGCCAAGGAACATTCAGTACTTC